The present entry profiles one TCR beta chain with its context. Antigen specificity is unknown. These data come from a study of molecular identifiers for immune sequencing clone quantification. Study details: Replicates involved a five-way split of RNA from roughly 20,000 or 100,000 naive CD8 cells, with sequencing of four. Study findings and constraints: Clones that exceeded 20 RNA copies held over 98% of effector molecules, yet under 1% in naive cells. Highly expanded clone sizes could end up underestimated if a barcode were shared by identical TCR molecules.

TCRdb re-called the PCR reads through MiXCR, storing one row per CDR3 protein. The sample has hundreds of thousands of distinct CDR3 sequences; around 25% are singletons. Naive CD8 T cell sorting was performed on the CD8+CD4-CCR7+CD45RA+ phenotype. What was sequenced was naive CD8+ T cells from blood, with Jurkat cell RNA spiked in. Subset denoted: FACS-sorted CD8+CD4-CCR7+CD45RA+ naive T cells. The receptor's source is a human donor in good health. Some libraries in this study had Jurkat cell RNA spiked in.

The CDR3 DNA is TGTGCCAGCAGTTTCACCAAGGTCTCTGGGGCCAACGTCCTGACTTTC. Amino acid sequence: CASSFTKVSGANVLTF. The chain employs TRBV27 and TRBJ2-6; the D is unclear. This CDR3 contains 16 residues. V was cut by 3 bases and J by 0 bases, with 9 bases left in between. Per germline, CDR1 MNHEY and CDR2 SMNVEV (reference sequence).